This section outlines one T cell receptor (beta chain) sequence together with its context. The length of the CDR3 is 14 residues. Looked up from germline, CDR1 is GTSNPN and CDR2 is SVGIG (reference sequence). V lost 6 bases, J lost 6 bases, and 20 bases lay in between. The primer mix had 60 Vbeta and 13 Jbeta primers. Clones were read by immunoSEQ multiplex PCR, and TCRdb kept only the in-frame ones, dropping some. This sample has over 200,000 clones, with roughly 90% found just once. These data are taken from a study of cytomegalovirus exposure and HLA in healthy donors. Material for sequencing was PBMCs. The origin of this receptor is a young woman in good health and CMV-seronegative. V and J are TRBV30 and TRBJ1-2; possible D gene TRBD1, 6 bases. The CDR3, as DNA: TGTGCCTGCCCGCGGGGGGCCTCAATAGATGGCTACACCTTC. Translation: CACPRGASIDGYTF.